This T cell receptor beta chain was documented in a study of blood T cell repertoires in COVID-19. For the study at large: COVID-19 samples, acute and convalescent, were from the United States, Italy and Spain.

Sequencing used immunoSEQ multiplex PCR; TCRdb keeps in-frame clones, though not all of them. The sample contains nearly 55,000 clones, roughly 79% of which appear only once. This clone was detected a few times. This CDR3 is built from 15 residues. CDR1 is SGHRS and CDR2 is YFSETQ in the germline V gene. V was pared by 6 bases and J by 7 bases, with 11 bases of the junction left unmatched. Specimen: peripheral blood. This TCR was recovered from a human donor with active or convalescent COVID-19. The donor label of this sample is uncertain. The chain joins TRBV5-1 to TRBJ2-1, with 9 bases aligning to TRBD2. Here the CDR3 DNA reads TGCGCCAGCACGGCCGGGACTAGCAAAACAAATGAGCAGTTCTTC. This codes for CASTAGTSKTNEQFF.